This passage covers 25 T cell receptor beta chains from one sample sequenced in a study of post-analysis software for immune sequencing data (dated by TCRdb to between 2014 and 2016). No cognate antigen is known for these TCRs. What the authors observed across the whole study: Patients showed significantly higher frequencies than controls for a handful of TRBV segments, among them TRBV5-6, TRBV5-1 and TRBV20-1.

The library was prepared using PCR. Sequenced on an Illumina HiSeq 2500. To reduce PCR and sequencing biases, unique molecular identifiers were incorporated into the TCR beta cDNA libraries. TCRdb reprocessing: public reads trimmed at Q25 with fastp, clones called with MiXCR, in-frame beta chains kept. Rows are unified per CDR3 protein, each entry keeping the most common DNA and genes. Counted in this sample were 800,000 to 950,000 distinct CDR3 sequences; roughly half of them appeared once. The ten biggest clones cover 4% to 5.5% of the sample. Specimen: blood. The receptors come from a girl between 10 and 17 years old with multiple sclerosis.

The V gene is TRBV29-1, the J gene TRBJ2-3; possibly TRBD2 for D (6 bases). Germline loops: CDR1 SQVTM, CDR2 ANQGSEA. The CDR3 is 14 amino acids. V was clipped by 1 base and J by 2 bases, with 10 bases between them. The CDR3 DNA reads TGCAGCGTTGAAGGCGGGGAACTCACAGATACGCAGTATTTT. Encoded protein: CSVEGGELTDTQYF.

This clonotype was found once. The chain couples TRBV5-6 to TRBJ2-1; D is unresolved. The germline V gene has CDR1 SGHDT and CDR2 YYEEEE. Trimming took 3 bases from V and 7 from J, leaving 8 bases between them. The CDR3 sequence is 12 residues long. The CDR3 bases are TGTGCCAGCAGCTCCGACTTAAATGAGCAGTTCTTC. It is translated as CASSSDLNEQFF.

The J gene is TRBJ1-5, the V gene TRBV7-6; 7 nucleotides align to TRBD1. CDR1 and CDR2 (germline): SGHVS, FNYEAQ. The CDR3 runs 16 residues. The J segment lost 0 bases and the V segment lost 5 bases, leaving 7 bases of the junction unmatched. The CDR3 region is CASSPAGGNSNQPQHF. The DNA for the CDR3 is TGTGCCAGCAGCCCGGCAGGGGGGAATAGCAATCAGCCCCAGCATTTT.

The rearrangement joins TRBV20-1 to TRBJ2-3, with 10 bases identical to TRBD2. The CDR3 loop spans 12 amino acids. Germline V gene lookup returns CDR1 DFQATT and CDR2 SNEGSKA (reference sequence). Trimming removed 6 bases from V and 5 bases from J; junction bases left unmatched: 2. This CDR3 is CSAGLAIDTQYF. Written as DNA, the CDR3 is TGCAGTGCGGGACTAGCGATAGATACGCAGTATTTT.

This clonotype has more than one count but fewer than ten. The chain's CDR3 is CASSRAGTSGENEQFF. In nucleotides, the CDR3 is TGTGCCAGCAGCAGGGCGGGGACTAGCGGGGAGAATGAGCAGTTCTTC. This sequence joins TRBV11-2 and TRBJ2-1; 13 positions match TRBD2. The V gene's germline CDR1 is SGHAT and CDR2 FQNNGV. The J segment lost 7 bases and the V segment lost 5 bases, leaving 8 bases of the junction unmatched. This CDR3 spans 16 amino acids.

This clonotype came up a few times. This chain connects TRBV7-9 to TRBJ2-7; 9 positions agree with TRBD1. V shed 5 bases and J 5 bases; nucleotides not matched to a gene: 10. This CDR3 is 15 amino acids long. Germline values: CDR1 SEHNR, CDR2 FQNEAQ (reference sequence). The CDR3 region has the DNA TGTGCCAGCAGCCCCCGGGACAGGGTCTTCCACGAGCAGTACTTC. This gives the protein CASSPRDRVFHEQYF.

This clonotype has more than one count but fewer than ten. The chain links TRBV20-1 to TRBJ1-4; no clear D gene. The CDR3 runs to 13 residues. The V end was cut by 3 bases, the J end by 5 bases, with 10 bases between. Germline CDR1 DFQATT, CDR2 SNEGSKA (reference sequence). CDR3 residues: CSARWQRNEKLFF. In DNA, the CDR3 is TGCAGTGCTAGGTGGCAGAGGAATGAAAAACTGTTTTTT.

The chain joins TRBV18 to TRBJ2-1; D perhaps matches TRBD1 (5 bases). This CDR3 spans 14 amino acids. Germline-derived CDR1 and CDR2 are KGHSH and LQKENI. Trimming shortened V by 1 base and J by 8 bases, and 12 bases separated the two germline ends. The CDR3, as DNA: TGTGCCAGCTCACCACAGTGGGGCGCGGATGAGCAGTTCTTC. This translates into CASSPQWGADEQFF. Complete variable domain (other parts from reference TRBV18 and TRBJ2-1): NAGVMQNPRHLVRRRGQEARLRCSPMKGHSHVYWYRQLPEEGLKFMVYLQKENIIDESGMPKERFSAEFPKEGPSILRIQQVVRGDSAAYFCASSPQWGADEQFFGPGTRLTVL.

V gene TRBV20-1 combines with J gene TRBJ2-7; D unclear. The germline V gene encodes CDR1 DFQATT and CDR2 SNEGSKA (reference sequence). There are 13 residues in the CDR3. V was trimmed by 2 bases and J by 2 bases, leaving 10 bases between them. CDR3 in amino acids: CSARKPQTYEQYF. DNA of the CDR3: TGCAGTGCTAGAAAGCCCCAAACCTACGAGCAGTACTTC.

The rearrangement uses TRBV29-1 and TRBJ2-3; TRBD1 or TRBD2 may be the D gene (5 bases each). Per germline, CDR1 SQVTM and CDR2 ANQGSEA. This CDR3 has 13 residues. Trimming stripped 2 bases from V and 2 bases from J, with 8 bases between. CDR3 sequence: CSVERDHTDTQYF. The CDR3 nucleotides are TGCAGCGTTGAAAGGGACCACACAGATACGCAGTATTTT.

This clonotype has a handful of counts. The rearrangement links TRBV6-5 to TRBJ1-2, with TRBD1 as a possible D gene (6 bases). V lost 6 bases, J lost 5 bases, and 13 bases lay in between. Germline V gene lookup returns CDR1 MNHEY and CDR2 SVGAGI. The CDR3 totals 13 residues. The CDR3 loop reads CASRERGGYGYTF. In DNA, the CDR3 is TGTGCCAGCAGAGAGAGGGGGGGATATGGCTACACCTTC.

V is TRBV7-8 and J is TRBJ2-6, with TRBD2 matching 7 bases. This CDR3 is built from 18 residues. Germline V gene data show CDR1 as SGHVS and CDR2 as FQNEAQ. The V segment lost 5 bases and the J segment 0 bases; nucleotides outside the gene matches: 10. The CDR3 protein is CASSRFGGSLSGANVLTF. As DNA, the CDR3 is TGTGCCAGCAGCCGATTCGGCGGGAGTCTCTCTGGGGCCAACGTCCTGACTTTC.

This chain joins TRBV5-1 and TRBJ2-1, with TRBD1 identical over 9 bases. The CDR3 is 15 residues long. V shed 3 bases and J 5 bases; nucleotides not matched to a gene: 6. Germline CDR1 SGHRS, CDR2 YFSETQ. The CDR3 DNA reads TGCGCCAGCAGCTCCTGGGGGGACAGGGACAATGAGCAGTTCTTC. Translation: CASSSWGDRDNEQFF. The full variable domain, completed using reference TRBV5-1 and TRBJ2-1, is KAGVTQTPRYLIKTRGQQVTLSCSPISGHRSVSWYQQTPGQGLQFLFEYFSETQRNKGNFPGRFSGRQFSNSRSEMNVSTLELGDSALYLCASSSWGDRDNEQFFGPGTRLTVL.

The V gene is TRBV6-1, the J gene TRBJ1-5; D is unresolved. Germline lookup yields CDR1 MNHNS and CDR2 SASEGT. V was pared by 7 bases and J by 4 bases, with 20 bases between. CDR3 length equals 16 residues. The CDR3 DNA is TGTGCCAGCACCCCAGTCGGTGGTGGCGGTAATCAGCCCCAGCATTTT. Amino acids: CASTPVGGGGNQPQHF.

This clonotype was seen a handful of times. The rearrangement links TRBV7-9 to TRBJ2-7; D remains ambiguous. Germline V lookup: CDR1 SEHNR, CDR2 FQNEAQ (reference sequence). The V end was cut by 7 bases, the J end by 0 bases, with 22 bases between. This CDR3 region has 17 residues. The chain's CDR3 is CASTIKATTKSSYEQYF. CDR3 DNA: TGTGCCAGCACCATAAAGGCCACTACTAAAAGCTCCTACGAGCAGTACTTC.

This clonotype was seen more than once but under ten times. The rearrangement uses TRBV29-1 and TRBJ2-7; D not certain. Germline lookup yields CDR1 SQVTM and CDR2 ANQGSEA. V dropped 6 bases and J dropped 2 bases, with 8 bases sitting between them. The CDR3 sequence is 11 residues long. The DNA of the CDR3 is TGCAGCGTAACGTGGACCTACGAGCAGTACTTC. Encoded protein: CSVTWTYEQYF.

This clonotype was observed a few times. CDR3 loop: CASSLLKSQETQYF. CDR3 nucleotide sequence: TGTGCCAGCAGCCTTCTCAAGAGCCAAGAGACCCAGTACTTC. The rearrangement links TRBV5-5 to TRBJ2-5; D gene ambiguous. The CDR3 extends over 14 amino acids. Between the trimmed V and J ends, which lost 4 bases and 1 base, there was a span of 11 bases. Germline V CDR1 and CDR2: SGHKS, YYEKEE (reference sequence). Full variable domain (remainder filled in from reference TRBV5-5 and TRBJ2-5): DAGVTQSPTHLIKTRGQQVTLRCSPISGHKSVSWYQQVLGQGPQFIFQYYEKEERGRGNFPDRFSARQFPNYSSELNVNALLLGDSALYLCASSLLKSQETQYFGPGTRLLVL.

This clonotype was seen more than once but under ten times. This chain joins TRBV15 and TRBJ2-5, with 7 bases that match TRBD1. This CDR3 spans 15 amino acids. The J segment lost 7 bases and the V segment lost 0 bases, leaving 8 bases of the junction unmatched. Looked up from germline, CDR1 is LNHNV and CDR2 is YYDKDF (reference sequence). This chain's CDR3 is CATSRDRTGGLTQYF. The CDR3 DNA reads as TGTGCCACCAGCAGAGATAGGACAGGCGGGTTGACCCAGTACTTC.

The chain employs TRBV6-6 and TRBJ2-1, with D perhaps matching TRBD2 (5 bases). From germline, CDR1 is MNHNY and CDR2 SVGAGI (reference sequence). The CDR3 spans 13 residues. V lost 6 bases, J lost 4 bases, and 10 bases lay in between. In DNA, the CDR3 is TGTGCCAGCAGCAACGGGAATTACAATGAGCAGTTCTTC. This sequence encodes CASSNGNYNEQFF.

The chain's CDR3 is CASSYPGGRDSYEQYF. The CDR3, as DNA: TGTGCCAGCAGTTACCCCGGGGGCCGGGACTCCTACGAGCAGTACTTC. This chain connects TRBV6-6 to TRBJ2-7; D possibly uses TRBD1 or TRBD2 (6 bases each). Looked up from germline, CDR1 is MNHNY and CDR2 is SVGAGI (reference sequence). V lost 2 bases and J 0 bases, leaving 14 bases between the germline ends. CDR3 length: 16 amino acids.

This clonotype was seen a few times. The V gene is TRBV12-3 or TRBV12-4, the J gene TRBJ2-5; a possible D gene is TRBD1 (6 bases). The CDR3 totals 14 residues. The V and J ends lost 2 bases and 3 bases respectively, with 10 bases between them. The CDR3, as DNA: TGTGCCAGCAGTTTATCAGGGGTGGAAGAGACCCAGTACTTC. Amino acid sequence: CASSLSGVEETQYF.

A remark on this clonotype: At one end, the junction sequence differs from germline, possibly due to a read error. This chain uses TRBV5-1 with TRBJ2-3; D gene uncertain. This CDR3 comprises 13 residues. Germline V gene sequence: CDR1 SGHRS, CDR2 YFSETQ. The DNA for the CDR3 is TGTGCCAGCAGCGCCCCGAGCACAGATACGCAGTATTTT. This sequence encodes CASSAPSTDTQYF.

The chain recombines TRBV14 with TRBJ2-4, with a possible D match to TRBD1 (6 bases). Judging by the DNA end, TRBJ2-7 fits better; the J call may be wrong. This CDR3 spans 14 amino acids. Germline V CDR1 and CDR2: SGHDN, FVKESK. The CDR3 coding sequence is TGTGCCAGCAGCCAAGTAAGGGGGTCCTACGAGCAGTACTTC. Translated: CASSQVRGSYEQYF.

This clonotype was counted a few times. J is TRBJ2-4 and V is TRBV7-2; 7 nucleotides agree with TRBD2. The J call may not be correct, given that the DNA end is closer to TRBJ2-7. In germline, CDR1 is SGHTA, CDR2 FQGNSA. This CDR3 spans 15 amino acids. CDR3 amino acids: CASSLIRGESYEQYF. Written as DNA, the CDR3 is TGTGCCAGCAGCTTAATCCGGGGGGAGAGTTACGAGCAGTACTTC.

This clonotype was picked up a small number of times. The gene calls are TRBV3-1 and TRBJ2-5; 7 bases fit TRBD1. The J call may be incorrect, as the DNA end agrees better with TRBJ2-7. In germline, CDR1 is LGHDT, CDR2 YNNKEL (reference sequence). This CDR3 comprises 16 residues. The CDR3 region has the DNA TGTGCCAGCAGCCAAGAAACCGGGACAGCCCCCTACGAGCAGTACTTC. Protein: CASSQETGTAPYEQYF.